This T cell receptor beta chain was recorded in a study of blood T cell repertoires in COVID-19. Germline V gives CDR1 LGHNT, CDR2 FRNRAP. Deletions cut 6 bases from V and 4 bases from J, with 15 bases between. The CDR3 extends over 14 amino acids. Source study methods: Scientists estimated how many nucleated cells there were by amplifying reference gene primers. Clones were sequenced by immunoSEQ multiplex PCR, and TCRdb holds only the in-frame ones, with some missing. V and J calls and clone size come straight from that table; D and trimming were deduced from the DNA. The sample includes hundreds of thousands of clones, roughly 80% seen only once; the top ten take over 10%. This clone has a handful of counts.

The V gene is TRBV12-5, the J gene TRBJ1-1; D perhaps matches TRBD1 (5 bases). This clonotype originated in a woman aged 60-70 years with active or convalescent COVID-19. Sequenced sample: peripheral blood. The CDR3 spells CASGTTAGGTEAFF. The CDR3 region has the DNA TGTGCTAGTGGGACCACAGCGGGGGGCACTGAAGCTTTCTTT.